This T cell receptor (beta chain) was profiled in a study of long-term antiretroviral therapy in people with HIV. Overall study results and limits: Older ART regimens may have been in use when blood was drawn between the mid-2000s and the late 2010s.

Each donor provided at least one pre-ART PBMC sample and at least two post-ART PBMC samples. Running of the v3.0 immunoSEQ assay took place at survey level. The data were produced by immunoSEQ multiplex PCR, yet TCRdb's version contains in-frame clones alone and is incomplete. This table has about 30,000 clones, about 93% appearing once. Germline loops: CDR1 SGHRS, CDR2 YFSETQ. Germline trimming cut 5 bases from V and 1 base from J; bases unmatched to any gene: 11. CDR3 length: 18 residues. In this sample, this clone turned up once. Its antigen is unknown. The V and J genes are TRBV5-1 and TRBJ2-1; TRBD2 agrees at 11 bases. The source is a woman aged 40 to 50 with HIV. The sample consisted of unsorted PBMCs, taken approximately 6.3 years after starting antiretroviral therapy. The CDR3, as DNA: TGCGCCAGCAGAGCTAGCGGGGGGACAGGGATTTCCTACAATGAGCAGTTCTTC. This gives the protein CASRASGGTGISYNEQFF.